One T cell receptor (beta chain) is described in this entry. Time point described: after neoadjuvant nivolumab, at surgical resection. Patients were newly diagnosed with stage II-IVA oral cavity squamous cell carcinoma without prior systemic or radiation treatment. The data are from a study of neoadjuvant anti-PD-1 for oral cavity cancer. Overall study context: Most patients had three to four biweekly doses of 3 mg/kg nivolumab before resection.

Generated by immunoSEQ multiplex PCR, the TCRdb table keeps only in-frame clones and is missing some. Of some 14,000 clones listed, over 55% are singletons. Germline V gene lookup returns CDR1 SGHRS and CDR2 YFSETQ. Trimming left V 3 bases short and J 3 bases short, with 12 bases between. This CDR3 spans 14 amino acids. The chain couples TRBV5-1 to TRBJ2-5; tentative D call: TRBD1 (7 bases). This receptor was identified in a person aged 40-85 years with oral cavity squamous cell carcinoma. Sequenced here: PBMCs, sampled after nivolumab (anti-PD-1) treatment. In DNA form, the CDR3 reads TGCGCCAGCAGCTCAATCAGGGGGGAAGAGACCCAGTACTTC. This translates into CASSSIRGEETQYF.